A single sample is the source of the 7 T cell receptor beta chains below, sequenced in a study of T cell repertoires in cytomegalovirus infection (dated by TCRdb to about 2019). The instrument given in TCRdb is Illumina HiSeq 1500. The public reads were quality trimmed at Q25 with fastp and then assembled into clones with MiXCR by TCRdb, keeping productive beta chains. Every distinct CDR3 protein forms one entry, paired with its most common genes and DNA. Recorded for this sample are roughly 700,000 distinct CDR3 sequences; 30% to 35% of them occurred a single time. Jointly, the top ten make up over 15% of the sample. This sample's treatment or condition label indicates: in vitro stimulation with specific CMV peptide epitopes to enrich CMV-specific T cells. For these TCRs, the target antigens are not known. The specimen comprised cultured PBMCs, sampled from culture after CMV antigen stimulation. These receptors originate from a human donor in good health (CMV status not recorded). Some clones in this sample may be carry-over from other donors' samples.

The rearrangement links TRBV11-2 to TRBJ2-5; D gene uncertain. CDR1 SGHAT and CDR2 FQNNGV come from the germline V gene. This CDR3 is built from 14 residues. The V and J ends lost 8 bases and 7 bases respectively, with 20 bases between them. CDR3 bases: TGTGCCAGCTCCTCCGATTGGGCTAGTGGGACCCAGTACTTC. Its protein is CASSSDWASGTQYF. Variable domain in full (rest from reference TRBV11-2 and TRBJ2-5): EAGVAQSPRYKIIEKRQSVAFWCNPISGHATLYWYQQILGQGPKLLIQFQNNGVVDDSQLPKDRFSAERLKGVDSTLKIQPAKLEDSAVYLCASSSDWASGTQYFGPGTRLLVL.

This clonotype was picked up a small number of times. This sequence joins TRBV7-2 and TRBJ2-7; D is unclear. Germline loops: CDR1 SGHTA, CDR2 FQGNSA. The CDR3 has 14 amino acids. The V end lost 0 bases, the J end lost 3 bases, and 9 bases lay between the germline ends. The CDR3 DNA sequence: TGTGCCAGCAGCTTAGCGATCGGGTTCTACGAGCAGTACTTC. Protein sequence: CASSLAIGFYEQYF. Full variable domain (remainder filled in from reference TRBV7-2 and TRBJ2-7): GAGVSQSPSNKVTEKGKDVELRCDPISGHTALYWYRQSLGQGLEFLIYFQGNSAPDKSGLPSDRFSAERTGGSVSTLTIQRTQQEDSAVYLCASSLAIGFYEQYFGPGTRLTVT.

This chain joins TRBV4-1 and TRBJ2-3; D not certain. Trimming took off 3 bases at V and 1 base at J, with 8 bases between the two ends. Per germline, CDR1 MGHRA and CDR2 YSYEKL. The CDR3 totals 14 residues. The CDR3 loop reads CASSQGKGTDTQYF. DNA for the CDR3: TGCGCCAGCAGCCAGGGGAAAGGCACAGATACGCAGTATTTT.

This chain connects TRBV12-3 or TRBV12-4 to TRBJ1-6; TRBD1 might be the D (5 bases). The length of the CDR3 is 15 residues. V lost 10 bases to trimming and J lost 1 base, with 14 bases between them. Here the CDR3 DNA reads TGTGCCACCAAATACCGGGGGTCCTATAATTCACCCCTCCACTTT. Protein product: CATKYRGSYNSPLHF.

This clonotype was seen a few times. The genes are TRBV29-1 and TRBJ2-1; 8 nucleotides match TRBD2. The CDR3 runs to 14 residues. Germline assignment: CDR1 SQVTM and CDR2 ANQGSEA. This chain's CDR3 is CGYPGGKMDNEQFF. The CDR3 nucleotides are TGCGGATACCCGGGGGGGAAGATGGACAATGAGCAGTTCTTC.

The table lists this clonotype with a few counts. The rearrangement uses TRBV6-2 or TRBV6-3 and TRBJ1-2, with 7 positions matching TRBD1. CDR1 MNHEY and CDR2 SVGEGT come from the germline V gene. Trimming at V came to 6 bases and at J to 7 bases, leaving 11 bases not matched to a gene. The CDR3 has 14 amino acids. CDR3 bases: TGTGCCAGCAGGAAAGACAGGGTCGACAGTGGCTACACCTTC. Amino acid sequence: CASRKDRVDSGYTF.

This clonotype was found a few times. The chain links TRBV7-9 to TRBJ1-1, with D unresolved. Trimming shortened V by 8 bases and J by 4 bases, and 14 bases separated the two germline ends. This CDR3 spans 13 amino acids. Per germline, CDR1 SEHNR and CDR2 FQNEAQ (reference sequence). The CDR3 sequence: CASAMDRGTEAFF. As DNA, the CDR3 is TGTGCCAGCGCCATGGACCGGGGCACTGAAGCTTTCTTT.